This T cell receptor beta chain was obtained from a study of T cell changes during pregnancy in multiple sclerosis. Assay: immunoSEQ multiplex PCR; the TCRdb copy retains only in-frame clones and omits some. Counted here are approximately 47,000 clones, around 94% occurring once; the ten biggest clones make up around 0.5%. The germline gives CDR1 KGHSH, CDR2 LQKENI. This CDR3 has 16 amino acids. V was trimmed by 3 bases and J by 2 bases, leaving 13 bases between them. The sequencing here drew on CD4+ T cells from peripheral blood mononuclear cells, taken in the first trimester of pregnancy. This receptor was identified in a female donor with multiple sclerosis, enrolled in a pregnancy study. The rearrangement uses TRBV18 and TRBJ2-2; D might be TRBD1 (6 bases). For the CDR3, the DNA is TGTGCCAGCTCACCCCTGAAACAGGGCAACACCGGGGAGCTGTTTTTT. Amino acids: CASSPLKQGNTGELFF.